The rows below give T cell receptor beta chains drawn from one sample of a study of cytomegalovirus exposure and HLA in healthy donors. Method: immunoSEQ multiplex PCR; TCRdb's copy keeps in-frame clones and lacks some. The table lists tens of thousands of clones, just over 75% of them singletons, with around 6.3% in the top ten. The sample consisted of PBMCs. The receptors originated from a man over 45 in good health and CMV-seronegative. CDR3s include the opening cysteine and the closing phenylalanine or tryptophan. The order of the fields is CDR3 length, V gene, D gene, clone size, J gene, CDR3 protein, CDR3 DNA. D genes are given only for firm matches. Clone size is shown for a subset of rows, as once, few, many or a class of expanded clone.

CDR3 length: 14; V gene: TRBV18; D gene: NA; clone size: NA; J gene: TRBJ1-2; CDR3 protein: CASSPGSRDYGYTF; CDR3 DNA: TGTGCCAGCTCACCTGGTTCGAGGGACTATGGCTACACCTTC
CDR3 length: 15; V gene: TRBV6-4; D gene: TRBD1; clone size: NA; J gene: TRBJ1-1; CDR3 protein: CASSVWGQGVTEAFF; CDR3 DNA: TGTGCCAGCAGTGTGTGGGGGCAGGGGGTCACTGAAGCTTTCTTT
CDR3 length: 15; V gene: TRBV5-1; D gene: NA; clone size: NA; J gene: TRBJ1-1; CDR3 protein: CASSLEGALNTEAFF; CDR3 DNA: TGCGCCAGCAGCTTAGAGGGAGCCTTGAACACTGAAGCTTTTTTT
CDR3 length: 14; V gene: TRBV21-1; D gene: NA; clone size: few; J gene: TRBJ1-1; CDR3 protein: CASSKPCRAIIAFF; CDR3 DNA: TGTGCCAGCAGCAAACCCTGCAGGGCCATAATTGCTTTCTTT
CDR3 length: 14; V gene: TRBV6-5; D gene: TRBD1; clone size: NA; J gene: TRBJ2-7; CDR3 protein: CASSPAGTEYEQYF; CDR3 DNA: TGTGCCAGCAGTCCCGCCGGGACAGAGTACGAGCAGTACTTC
CDR3 length: 19; V gene: TRBV7-3; D gene: NA; clone size: NA; J gene: TRBJ1-1; CDR3 protein: CASSPRLRQGRRVNTEAFF; CDR3 DNA: TGTGCCAGCAGCCCCAGGTTGCGCCAGGGAAGAAGGGTGAACACTGAAGCTTTCTTT
CDR3 length: 14; V gene: TRBV6-1; D gene: TRBD1; clone size: NA; J gene: TRBJ1-6; CDR3 protein: CASRMGQGNSPLHF; CDR3 DNA: TGTGCCAGCAGAATGGGACAGGGAAATTCACCCCTCCACTTT
CDR3 length: 16; V gene: TRBV12-5; D gene: TRBD1; clone size: NA; J gene: TRBJ2-3; CDR3 protein: CASAEGDRGSTDTQYF; CDR3 DNA: TGTGCTAGTGCCGAAGGGGACAGGGGAAGCACAGATACGCAGTATTTT
CDR3 length: 12; V gene: TRBV5-1; D gene: NA; clone size: NA; J gene: TRBJ2-3; CDR3 protein: CASSLDQGTQYF; CDR3 DNA: TGCGCCAGCAGCTTGGACCAGGGTACGCAGTATTTT
CDR3 length: 13; V gene: TRBV5-1; D gene: NA; clone size: NA; J gene: TRBJ2-1; CDR3 protein: CASSFSGVNEQFF; CDR3 DNA: TGCGCCAGCAGCTTCTCAGGGGTCAATGAGCAGTTCTTC
CDR3 length: 14; V gene: TRBV7-2; D gene: TRBD1; clone size: NA; J gene: TRBJ2-2; CDR3 protein: CASSGDRPTGELFF; CDR3 DNA: TGTGCCAGCAGCGGGGACAGACCCACCGGGGAGCTGTTTTTT
CDR3 length: 16; V gene: TRBV19; D gene: TRBD2; clone size: NA; J gene: TRBJ2-5; CDR3 protein: CASSIRTSGGQETQYF; CDR3 DNA: TGTGCCAGTAGTATCCGGACTAGCGGGGGACAAGAGACCCAGTACTTC
CDR3 length: 17; V gene: TRBV19; D gene: TRBD1; clone size: NA; J gene: TRBJ2-6; CDR3 protein: CASVPGQGRAGANVLTF; CDR3 DNA: TGTGCCAGTGTACCGGGACAGGGAAGGGCTGGGGCCAACGTCCTGACTTTC
CDR3 length: 15; V gene: TRBV10-1; D gene: NA; clone size: NA; J gene: TRBJ1-1; CDR3 protein: CASTPGSVMGTEAFF; CDR3 DNA: TGCGCCAGCACTCCAGGGTCCGTCATGGGGACTGAAGCTTTCTTT
CDR3 length: 16; V gene: TRBV19; D gene: NA; clone size: few; J gene: TRBJ2-7; CDR3 protein: CASSIGGAGTIYEQYF; CDR3 DNA: TGTGCCAGTAGTATCGGTGGGGCCGGTACTATCTACGAGCAGTACTTC
CDR3 length: 15; V gene: TRBV28; D gene: NA; clone size: NA; J gene: TRBJ2-3; CDR3 protein: CASSLGGRGPDTQYF; CDR3 DNA: TGTGCCAGCAGTTTGGGCGGGCGGGGTCCAGATACGCAGTATTTT
CDR3 length: 15; V gene: TRBV18; D gene: TRBD1; clone size: NA; J gene: TRBJ2-3; CDR3 protein: CASSPNRGGTDTQYF; CDR3 DNA: TGTGCCAGCTCACCCAACAGGGGAGGCACAGATACGCAGTATTTT
CDR3 length: 14; V gene: TRBV4-2; D gene: NA; clone size: NA; J gene: TRBJ2-7; CDR3 protein: CASSQELGVYEQYF; CDR3 DNA: TGTGCCAGCAGCCAAGAATTGGGAGTTTACGAGCAGTACTTC
CDR3 length: 15; V gene: TRBV19; D gene: TRBD1; clone size: NA; J gene: TRBJ2-3; CDR3 protein: CASSIGDRGTDTQYF; CDR3 DNA: TGTGCCAGTAGTATAGGGGACAGGGGGACAGATACGCAGTATTTT
CDR3 length: 13; V gene: TRBV7-7; D gene: NA; clone size: NA; J gene: TRBJ2-1; CDR3 protein: CASSRGQYNEQFF; CDR3 DNA: TGTGCTAGCAGCCGTGGACAGTACAATGAGCAGTTCTTC
CDR3 length: 14; V gene: TRBV2; D gene: NA; clone size: NA; J gene: TRBJ1-5; CDR3 protein: CASSEVSGIQPQHF; CDR3 DNA: TGTGCCAGCAGTGAAGTTTCAGGGATTCAGCCCCAGCATTTT
CDR3 length: 14; V gene: TRBV6-5; D gene: NA; clone size: few; J gene: TRBJ2-7; CDR3 protein: CASRPPGFSYEQYF; CDR3 DNA: TGTGCCAGCAGACCTCCGGGGTTCTCCTACGAGCAGTACTTC
CDR3 length: 16; V gene: TRBV4-2; D gene: TRBD1; clone size: few; J gene: TRBJ2-7; CDR3 protein: CASSQGRGTGGGEQYF; CDR3 DNA: TGTGCCAGCAGCCAAGGGCGCGGGACAGGGGGCGGCGAGCAGTACTTC
CDR3 length: 13; V gene: TRBV2; D gene: NA; clone size: few; J gene: TRBJ1-5; CDR3 protein: CASMGAANQPQHF; CDR3 DNA: TGTGCCAGCATGGGGGCTGCGAATCAGCCCCAGCATTTT
CDR3 length: 15; V gene: TRBV7-6; D gene: NA; clone size: NA; J gene: TRBJ1-5; CDR3 protein: CASSLVGGSNQPQHF; CDR3 DNA: TGTGCCAGCAGCTTAGTGGGGGGTAGCAATCAGCCCCAGCATTTT
CDR3 length: 14; V gene: TRBV9; D gene: TRBD2; clone size: NA; J gene: TRBJ2-2; CDR3 protein: CASSGTSVSGELFF; CDR3 DNA: TGTGCCAGCAGCGGGACTAGCGTTTCCGGGGAGCTGTTTTTT
CDR3 length: 15; V gene: TRBV5-4; D gene: TRBD1; clone size: NA; J gene: TRBJ2-5; CDR3 protein: CASSHGQGIKRTQYF; CDR3 DNA: TGTGCCAGCAGCCATGGACAGGGGATCAAGAGAACCCAGTACTTC
CDR3 length: 15; V gene: TRBV27; D gene: NA; clone size: NA; J gene: TRBJ2-1; CDR3 protein: CASSLAGWSYNEQFF; CDR3 DNA: TGTGCCAGCAGTCTTGCAGGGTGGTCCTACAATGAGCAGTTCTTC
CDR3 length: 15; V gene: TRBV13; D gene: NA; clone size: NA; J gene: TRBJ2-3; CDR3 protein: CASSSGRGRIDTQYF; CDR3 DNA: TGTGCCAGCAGCTCCGGACGGGGAAGGATAGATACGCAGTATTTT
CDR3 length: 10; V gene: TRBV30; D gene: NA; clone size: NA; J gene: TRBJ1-2; CDR3 protein: CACHSQGYTF; CDR3 DNA: TGTGCCTGTCACAGCCAGGGCTACACCTTC
CDR3 length: 15; V gene: TRBV7-3; D gene: NA; clone size: NA; J gene: TRBJ2-3; CDR3 protein: CASSFGLRGTDTQYF; CDR3 DNA: TGTGCCAGCAGCTTCGGGCTGAGAGGGACAGATACGCAGTATTTT
CDR3 length: 12; V gene: TRBV6-6; D gene: NA; clone size: NA; J gene: TRBJ1-5; CDR3 protein: CASSSPNQPQHF; CDR3 DNA: TGTGCCAGCAGTTCCCCAAATCAGCCCCAGCATTTT
CDR3 length: 16; V gene: TRBV14; D gene: TRBD1; clone size: once; J gene: TRBJ1-1; CDR3 protein: CASSRGNQGAGTEAFF; CDR3 DNA: TGTGCCAGCAGCCGAGGAAACCAGGGGGCTGGCACTGAAGCTTTCTTT
CDR3 length: 16; V gene: TRBV15; D gene: NA; clone size: NA; J gene: TRBJ1-3; CDR3 protein: CATSSRTIYSGNTIYF; CDR3 DNA: TGTGCCACCAGCAGCCGGACAATTTACTCTGGAAACACCATATATTTT
CDR3 length: 16; V gene: TRBV5-1; D gene: TRBD2; clone size: NA; J gene: TRBJ2-5; CDR3 protein: CASSLGRSGGAETQYF; CDR3 DNA: TGCGCCAGCAGCTTGGGACGTAGCGGGGGGGCAGAGACCCAGTACTTC
CDR3 length: 13; V gene: TRBV6-5; D gene: TRBD1; clone size: NA; J gene: TRBJ1-1; CDR3 protein: CASRYRDSTEAFF; CDR3 DNA: TGTGCCAGCAGATACCGGGACAGCACTGAAGCTTTCTTT
CDR3 length: 15; V gene: TRBV5-1; D gene: TRBD1; clone size: NA; J gene: TRBJ2-4; CDR3 protein: CASSLPGQGTNIQYF; CDR3 DNA: TGCGCCAGCAGCCTACCGGGACAGGGGACGAACATTCAGTACTTC
CDR3 length: 14; V gene: TRBV11-3; D gene: NA; clone size: NA; J gene: TRBJ1-1; CDR3 protein: CASSLSASDTEAFF; CDR3 DNA: TGTGCCAGCAGCTTAAGCGCTTCAGACACTGAAGCTTTCTTT
CDR3 length: 13; V gene: TRBV7-7; D gene: NA; clone size: once; J gene: TRBJ1-1; CDR3 protein: CASSSDSNTEAFF; CDR3 DNA: TGTGCTAGCAGCTCCGACAGTAACACTGAAGCTTTCTTT
CDR3 length: 14; V gene: TRBV30; D gene: NA; clone size: NA; J gene: TRBJ1-3; CDR3 protein: CAWVPTASGNTIYF; CDR3 DNA: TGTGCCTGGGTACCGACAGCCTCTGGAAACACCATATATTTT
CDR3 length: 14; V gene: TRBV5-1; D gene: NA; clone size: NA; J gene: TRBJ2-7; CDR3 protein: CASSFGQSPTEQYF; CDR3 DNA: TGCGCCAGCAGCTTCGGACAGAGTCCGACCGAGCAGTACTTC